This is a list of T cell receptor beta chains from one sample in a study of OX40 agonist ivuxolimab in advanced cancers. Clones were sequenced by immunoSEQ multiplex PCR, and TCRdb holds only the in-frame ones, with some missing. In the table there are under 60,000 clones, 90% of which are singletons. The sample here was CD4+ or CD8+ T cells sorted from blood, taken in a trial of the OX40 agonist ivuxolimab. The receptors were gathered from an adult with an advanced solid tumor such as melanoma, head and neck, liver or kidney cancer. Both conserved end residues are part of each CDR3. A D gene is named only where the DNA matches it firmly. Part of the rows lack a size; the others show once, few, many or a class for expanded clones.

abundance	v_gene	d_gene	j_gene	CDR3nt	CDR3aa
NA	TRBV7-9	TRBD2	TRBJ2-3	TGTGCCACCTGGGTCTACGCGGGAGGGGCCGATACGCAGTATTTT	CATWVYAGGADTQYF
few	TRBV18	TRBD2	TRBJ2-5	TGTGCCAGCTCATCCGGGACTAGCGGGGAAGAGACCCAGTACTTC	CASSSGTSGEETQYF
few	TRBV9	TRBD2	TRBJ2-1	TGTGCCAGCAGCGTAGATAGCGGGTCCTACAATGAGCAGTTCTTC	CASSVDSGSYNEQFF
once	TRBV7-3	NA	TRBJ2-7	TGTGCCAGCAGCTTAGGGCAGAGCTCCTACGAGCAGTACTTC	CASSLGQSSYEQYF
NA	TRBV7-6	NA	TRBJ2-7	TGTGCCAGCAGCTTGGGGGATCCCTACGAGCAGTACTTC	CASSLGDPYEQYF
NA	TRBV19	NA	TRBJ2-3	TGTGCCAGTAGTAGCCGGGACATTTCCACAGATACGCAGTATTTT	CASSSRDISTDTQYF
once	TRBV5-4	TRBD2	TRBJ2-3	TGTGCCAGCAGCAAACCAGGGACTAGCGGGGGGACAGATACGCAGTATTTT	CASSKPGTSGGTDTQYF
NA	TRBV5-1	TRBD1	TRBJ1-2	TGCGCCAGCAGCTTCCGACAGGGAGATGGCTACACCTTC	CASSFRQGDGYTF
NA	TRBV9	NA	TRBJ1-1	TGTGCCAGCAGCGTAGGAGACACTGAAGCTTTCTTT	CASSVGDTEAFF
NA	TRBV29-1	TRBD2	TRBJ2-1	TGCAGCGCCTCACTAGCGGGAGGCCACAATGAGCAGTTCTTC	CSASLAGGHNEQFF
once	TRBV15	NA	TRBJ2-7	TGTGCCACCAGCAGAGTTAAGGGGGTAGGCGAGCAGTACTTC	CATSRVKGVGEQYF
NA	TRBV29-1	NA	TRBJ2-3	TGCAGCGTTTTATCCCCGGGACGCCATTCTAGCACAGATACGCAGTATTTT	CSVLSPGRHSSTDTQYF
NA	TRBV11-2	TRBD1	TRBJ2-3	TGTGCCAGCAGCTCCGGGACAGTCTACTACCCCACGGATACGCAGTATTTT	CASSSGTVYYPTDTQYF
NA	TRBV5-6	NA	TRBJ1-1	TGTGCCAGCAGCCGCCGATTGACTGAAGCTTTCTTT	CASSRRLTEAFF
NA	TRBV30	NA	TRBJ2-7	TGTGCCTGGAGTAGGACAGACTCCTACGAGCAGTACTTC	CAWSRTDSYEQYF
NA	TRBV6-6	NA	TRBJ2-7	TGTGCCAGCGCCCTAAAGGTGGACAGCTACGAGCAGTACTTC	CASALKVDSYEQYF
NA	TRBV6-5	NA	TRBJ2-3	TGTGCCAGCAGTTACGGGACACCGGACGATACGCAGTATTTT	CASSYGTPDDTQYF
NA	TRBV30	NA	TRBJ1-4	TGTGCCTGGAGTGCCAGTGCAACTAATGAAAAACTGTTTTTT	CAWSASATNEKLFF
NA	TRBV10-3	NA	TRBJ1-5	TGTGCCATCAGTGATTTCGGGGGTAACAATCAGCCCCAGCATTTT	CAISDFGGNNQPQHF
NA	TRBV5-6	TRBD1	TRBJ2-7	TGTGCCAGCAGCTGGGACAGCTACGAGCAGTACTTC	CASSWDSYEQYF
few	TRBV2	NA	TRBJ2-6	TGTGCCAGCAGGTCTCGGGCAGATTCTCGCTCTGGGGCCAACGTCCTGACTTTC	CASRSRADSRSGANVLTF
NA	TRBV7-2	NA	TRBJ2-1	TGTGCCAGCAGCCTGTTCGGGGGCGGGCACAATGAGCAGTTCTTC	CASSLFGGGHNEQFF
NA	TRBV7-9	TRBD2	TRBJ2-7	TGTGCCAGCTCCTTAGCGGGAGACTACGAGCAGTACTTC	CASSLAGDYEQYF
NA	TRBV7-6	NA	TRBJ1-4	TGTGCCAGCAGCACCGACAGGTTACCGTCAACTAATGAAAAACTGTTTTTT	CASSTDRLPSTNEKLFF